This entry describes one T cell receptor (beta chain). These data originate in a study of technical replicates of blood from a few donors. Using immunoSEQ multiplex PCR, the repertoire was profiled, and TCRdb retains in-frame clones only, with some absent. The repertoire has 76,000 or so clones, over 75% of them found once; the top ten carry 0.25%. The germline CDR1 and CDR2 sequences are MGHDK and SYGVNS. The junction had 12 bases not matched to a gene; V was cut back by 6 bases and J by 6 bases. The CDR3 totals 15 residues. This chain connects TRBV25-1 to TRBJ2-5, with 8 bases identical to TRBD2. The source material was T cells isolated from PBMCs. This clonotype originated in a human donor in good health. CDR3 protein: CASRGSGGGGKTQYF. The CDR3 DNA follows: TGTGCCAGCAGGGGCAGCGGGGGAGGGGGAAAGACCCAGTACTTC.